Listed here are 14 T cell receptor beta chains from one sample, sequenced in a study of beta chain features in type 1 diabetes. Reverse transcribing all isolated RNA meant expressed TCRB transcripts were sequenced. Assay: immunoSEQ multiplex PCR; the TCRdb copy retains only in-frame clones and omits some. The data contain under 450,000 clones, approximately 15% of them singletons. The sequenced sample consisted of naive CD4+ T cells from blood. Receptors originate from a man younger than 45 in good health.

This CDR3 reads CAISEGPGLAKNIQYF. As DNA, the CDR3 is TGTGCCATCAGTGAGGGGCCAGGTCTAGCCAAAAACATTCAGTACTTC. The chain combines TRBV10-3 with TRBJ2-4; D unresolved. The CDR3 extends over 16 amino acids. Germline CDR1 and CDR2: ENHRY and SYGVKD. V was clipped by 2 bases and J by 0 bases, with 11 bases between them.

This clone has a handful of counts. The CDR3 nucleotides read TGTGCCAGCACCCTATGGACTGCTAGCACAGATACGCAGTATTTT. It translates to CASTLWTASTDTQYF. The rearrangement joins TRBV7-2 to TRBJ2-3; possibly TRBD2 for D (5 bases). The CDR3 covers 15 residues. The germline V and J ends were trimmed by 7 bases and 0 bases, with 14 bases remaining between them. Germline V gives CDR1 SGHTA, CDR2 FQGNSA.

The rearrangement links TRBV11-2 to TRBJ2-7; 8 bases are shared with TRBD1. The CDR3 is 12 amino acids. The V gene's germline CDR1 is SGHAT and CDR2 FQNNGV. The V and J ends lost 4 bases and 5 bases, in that order; junction bases with no gene match: 1. CDR3 sequence: CASSYRGNEQYF. The CDR3 nucleotides read TGTGCCAGCAGCTACAGGGGGAACGAGCAGTACTTC.

The CDR3 DNA follows: TGTGCCAGCAGCGTAGTGAACGAGCAGTACGTC. The encoded protein is CASSVVNEQYV. The chain joins TRBV9 to TRBJ2-7; D is uncertain. V lost 0 bases to trimming and J lost 5 bases, with 3 bases between them. From germline, CDR1 is SGDLS and CDR2 YYNGEE. The CDR3 extends over 11 amino acids.

The chain combines TRBV9 with TRBJ2-3, with TRBD2 matching over 10 bases. V was pared by 2 bases and J by 2 bases, with 2 bases of the junction left unmatched. Germline V CDR1 and CDR2: SGDLS, YYNGEE. The CDR3 contains 15 residues. CDR3 residues: CASSVGLAATDTQYF. The CDR3 bases are TGTGCCAGCAGCGTCGGACTAGCGGCCACAGATACGCAGTATTTT.

The chain joins TRBV18 to TRBJ2-2, with a weak D call TRBD2 (6 bases). V was cut by 3 bases and J by 4 bases, with 12 bases left in between. CDR3 length equals 15 residues. Germline V lookup: CDR1 KGHSH, CDR2 LQKENI. DNA of the CDR3: TGTGCCAGCTCACCGGGCGGGGCATTCACCGGGGAGCTGTTTTTT. This gives the protein CASSPGGAFTGELFF.

V is TRBV20-1 and J is TRBJ2-3, with D possibly called TRBD1 or TRBD2 (5 bases each). The CDR3 contains 10 residues. The germline V and J ends were trimmed by 2 bases and 9 bases, with 6 bases remaining between them. CDR1 is DFQATT and CDR2 is SNEGSKA in the germline V gene (reference sequence). The CDR3 spells CSARWGTQYF. The CDR3 region has the DNA TGCAGTGCTAGATGGGGGACGCAGTATTTT.

V gene TRBV27 combines with J gene TRBJ2-7; D is possibly TRBD1 (6 bases). V was trimmed by 5 bases and J by 7 bases, leaving 21 bases between them. The CDR3 is 15 amino acids. CDR1 is MNHEY, CDR2 SMNVEV, per germline (reference sequence). CDR3 bases: TGTGCCAGCAGTCCACACGAAACAGGGTCGGGGGAGCAGTACGTC. This sequence encodes CASSPHETGSGEQYV.

The chain recombines TRBV11-1 with TRBJ2-4, with D unresolved. The CDR3 spans 16 residues. Germline-derived CDR1 and CDR2 are SGHAT and FQDESV (reference sequence). The V end lost 5 bases, the J end lost 1 base, and 15 bases lay between the germline ends. For the CDR3, the DNA is TGTGCCAGCAGCCAGCCGACCCTCGGGGCCAAAAACATTCAGTACTTC. Translation gives CASSQPTLGAKNIQYF.

This clone was recorded a few times. The chain combines TRBV28 with TRBJ2-5; D gene ambiguous. Germline V gene sequence: CDR1 MDHEN, CDR2 SYDVKM. CDR3 size: 16 residues. The V and J ends lost 3 bases and 10 bases respectively, with 24 bases between them. The CDR3 bases are TGTGCCAGCAGTTTTTGGGCGGCCACCACAAAACGGGTCCAGTACTTC. This codes for CASSFWAATTKRVQYF.

This clone was detected only a few times. The chain carries TRBV7-9 and TRBJ2-3, with TRBD1 as a possible D gene (5 bases). Germline CDR1 SEHNR, CDR2 FQNEAQ (reference sequence). V lost 5 bases to trimming and J lost 6 bases, with 12 bases between them. CDR3 length: 13 amino acids. Here the CDR3 reads CASSNNKGDTQYF. CDR3 coding DNA: TGTGCCAGCAGCAATAATAAGGGGGATACGCAGTATTTT.

This clone came up a few times. The chain combines TRBV5-1 with TRBJ2-7, with 8 bases fitting TRBD1. This CDR3 region has 15 residues. Trimming cost V 3 bases and J 3 bases; bases outside gene matches: 8. The germline V gene encodes CDR1 SGHRS and CDR2 YFSETQ. The CDR3 sequence is CASSSGGARDYEQYV. DNA of the CDR3: TGCGCCAGCAGCTCAGGGGGCGCTAGGGACTACGAGCAGTACGTC.

The chain is built from TRBV25-1 and TRBJ1-2; D not resolved. Trimming cost V 6 bases and J 4 bases, with 18 bases left between them. This CDR3 has 15 amino acids. The germline CDR1 and CDR2 sequences are MGHDK and SYGVNS. This chain's CDR3 is CASSAAEGFGYGYTF. The CDR3 DNA reads TGTGCCAGCAGCGCCGCGGAAGGATTCGGCTATGGCTACACCTTC.

The J gene is TRBJ1-1, the V gene TRBV18, with D tentatively TRBD1 (5 bases). CDR3 length: 14 amino acids. The V gene lost 4 bases and the J gene lost 3 bases, with 12 bases spanning the gap. Germline V gene lookup returns CDR1 KGHSH and CDR2 LQKENI. CDR3 protein: CASSRTRGDTEAFF. The CDR3 DNA reads as TGTGCCAGCTCACGAACTCGAGGGGACACTGAAGCTTTCTTT.